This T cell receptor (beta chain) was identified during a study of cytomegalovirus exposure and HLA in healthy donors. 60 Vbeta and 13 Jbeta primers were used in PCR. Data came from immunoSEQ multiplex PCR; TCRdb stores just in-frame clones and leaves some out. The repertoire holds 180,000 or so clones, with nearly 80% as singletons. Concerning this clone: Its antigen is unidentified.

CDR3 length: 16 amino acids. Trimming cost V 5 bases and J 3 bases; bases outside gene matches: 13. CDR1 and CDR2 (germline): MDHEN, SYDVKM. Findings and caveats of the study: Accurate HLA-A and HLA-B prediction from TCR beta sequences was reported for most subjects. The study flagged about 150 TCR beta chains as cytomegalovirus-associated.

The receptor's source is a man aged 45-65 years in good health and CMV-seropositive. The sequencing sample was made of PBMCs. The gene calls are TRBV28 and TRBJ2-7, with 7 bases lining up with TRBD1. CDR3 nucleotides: TGTGCCAGCAGTCCCATAGGGGGCACCTCCGTCTACGAGCAGTACGTC. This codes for CASSPIGGTSVYEQYV.